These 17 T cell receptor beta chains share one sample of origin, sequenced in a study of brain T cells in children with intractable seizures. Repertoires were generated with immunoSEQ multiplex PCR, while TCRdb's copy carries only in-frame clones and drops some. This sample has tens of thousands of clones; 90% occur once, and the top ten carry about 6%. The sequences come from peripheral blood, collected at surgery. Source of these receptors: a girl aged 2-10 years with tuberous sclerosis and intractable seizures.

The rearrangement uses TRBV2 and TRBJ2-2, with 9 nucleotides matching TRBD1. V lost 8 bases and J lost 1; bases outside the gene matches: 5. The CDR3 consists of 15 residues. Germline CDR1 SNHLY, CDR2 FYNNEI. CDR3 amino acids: CASAGTGWNTGELFF. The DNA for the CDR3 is TGTGCCAGCGCAGGGACAGGGTGGAACACCGGGGAGCTGTTTTTT.

CDR3 amino acids: CATSEGGSQNEQFF. CDR3 in DNA: TGTGCCACCAGTGAAGGAGGCAGCCAGAATGAGCAGTTCTTC. The chain links TRBV24-1 to TRBJ2-1, with D possibly matching TRBD2 (5 bases). Per germline, CDR1 KGHDR and CDR2 SFDVKD. V lost 4 bases and J lost 7, with 13 bases in between. There are 14 residues in the CDR3.

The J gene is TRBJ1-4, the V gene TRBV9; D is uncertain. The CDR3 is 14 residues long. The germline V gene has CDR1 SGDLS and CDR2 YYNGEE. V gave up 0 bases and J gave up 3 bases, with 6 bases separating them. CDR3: CASSVGGSNEKLFF. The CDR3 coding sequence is TGTGCCAGCAGCGTAGGAGGCTCTAATGAAAAACTGTTTTTT.

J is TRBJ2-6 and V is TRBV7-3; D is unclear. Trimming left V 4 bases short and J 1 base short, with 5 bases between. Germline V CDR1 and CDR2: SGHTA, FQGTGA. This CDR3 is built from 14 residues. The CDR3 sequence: CASSYRSGANVLTF. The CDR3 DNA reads TGTGCCAGCAGCTATAGATCTGGGGCCAACGTCCTGACTTTC.

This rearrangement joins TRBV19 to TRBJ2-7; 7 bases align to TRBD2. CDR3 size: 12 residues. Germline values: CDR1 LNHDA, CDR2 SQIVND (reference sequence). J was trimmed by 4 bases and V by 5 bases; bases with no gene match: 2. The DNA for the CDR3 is TGTGCCAGTAGTGCTAGCGGATACGAGCAGTACGTC. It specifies CASSASGYEQYV.

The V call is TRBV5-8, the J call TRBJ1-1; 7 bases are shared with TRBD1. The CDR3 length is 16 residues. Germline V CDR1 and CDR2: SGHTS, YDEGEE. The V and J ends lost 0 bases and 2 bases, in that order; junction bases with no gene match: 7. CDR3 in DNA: TGTGCCAGCAGCTTGGAAGGGGGCAGGGGCAACACTGAAGCTTTCTTT. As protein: CASSLEGGRGNTEAFF.

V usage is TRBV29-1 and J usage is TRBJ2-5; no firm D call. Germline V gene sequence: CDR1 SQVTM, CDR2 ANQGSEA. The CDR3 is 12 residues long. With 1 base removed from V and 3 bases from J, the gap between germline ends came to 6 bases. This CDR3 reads CSVEGEEETQYF. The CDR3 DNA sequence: TGCAGCGTTGAAGGAGAGGAAGAGACCCAGTACTTC.

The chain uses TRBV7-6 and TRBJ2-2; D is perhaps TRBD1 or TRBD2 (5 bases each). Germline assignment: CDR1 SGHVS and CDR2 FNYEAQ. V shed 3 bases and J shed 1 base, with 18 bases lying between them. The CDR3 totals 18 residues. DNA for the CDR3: TGTGCCAGCAGCTTTAGGGACGGCTCGATTAGGAACACCGGGGAGCTGTTTTTT. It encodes CASSFRDGSIRNTGELFF.

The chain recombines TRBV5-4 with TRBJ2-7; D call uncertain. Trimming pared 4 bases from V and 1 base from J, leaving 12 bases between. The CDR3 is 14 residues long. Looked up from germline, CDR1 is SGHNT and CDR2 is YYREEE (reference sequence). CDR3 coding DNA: TGTGCCAGCAGCCCGACTGGCAGTTCCTACGAGCAGTACTTC. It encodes CASSPTGSSYEQYF.

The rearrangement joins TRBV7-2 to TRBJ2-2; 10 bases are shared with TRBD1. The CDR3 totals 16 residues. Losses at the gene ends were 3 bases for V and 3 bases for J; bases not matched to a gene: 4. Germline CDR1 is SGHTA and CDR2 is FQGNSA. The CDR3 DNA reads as TGTGCCAGCAGCTTCTCGACAGGGGGCTACACCGGGGAGCTGTTTTTT. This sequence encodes CASSFSTGGYTGELFF.

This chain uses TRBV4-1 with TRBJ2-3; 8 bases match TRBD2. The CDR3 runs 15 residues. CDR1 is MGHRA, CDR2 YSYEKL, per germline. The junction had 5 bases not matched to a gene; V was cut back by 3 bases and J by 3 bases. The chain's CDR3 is CASSQPGLGTDTQYF. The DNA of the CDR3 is TGCGCCAGCAGCCAGCCGGGACTAGGGACAGATACGCAGTATTTT.

CDR3 protein: CASSIPRQGGNQPQHF. The CDR3 nucleotides read TGTGCCAGTAGTATCCCCCGACAGGGCGGGAATCAGCCCCAGCATTTT. The chain combines TRBV19 with TRBJ1-5; 7 nucleotides match TRBD1. This CDR3 has 16 residues. Germline V gene data show CDR1 as LNHDA and CDR2 as SQIVND (reference sequence). J was trimmed by 4 bases and V by 3 bases; bases with no gene match: 9.

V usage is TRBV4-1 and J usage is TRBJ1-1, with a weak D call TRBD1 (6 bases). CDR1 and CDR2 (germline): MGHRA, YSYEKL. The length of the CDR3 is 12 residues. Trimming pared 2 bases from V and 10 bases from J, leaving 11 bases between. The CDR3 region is CASSQNQGRAFF. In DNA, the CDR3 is TGCGCCAGCAGCCAAAATCAGGGGCGAGCTTTCTTT.

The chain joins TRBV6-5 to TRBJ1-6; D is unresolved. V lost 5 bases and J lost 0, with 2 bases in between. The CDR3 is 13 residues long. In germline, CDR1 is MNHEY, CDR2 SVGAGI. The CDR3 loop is CASSSSYNSPLHF. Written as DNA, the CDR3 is TGTGCCAGCAGTAGCTCCTATAATTCACCCCTCCACTTT.

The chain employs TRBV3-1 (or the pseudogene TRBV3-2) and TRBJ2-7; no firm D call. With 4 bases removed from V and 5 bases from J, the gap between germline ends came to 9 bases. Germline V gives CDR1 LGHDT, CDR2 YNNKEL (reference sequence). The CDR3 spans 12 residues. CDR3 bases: TGTGCCAGCAGCCCTCAGAGGAACGAGCAGTACTTC. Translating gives CASSPQRNEQYF.

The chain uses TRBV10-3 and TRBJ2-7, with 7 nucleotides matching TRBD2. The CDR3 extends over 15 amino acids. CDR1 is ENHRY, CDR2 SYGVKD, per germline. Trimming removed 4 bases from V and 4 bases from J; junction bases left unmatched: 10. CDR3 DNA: TGTGCCATCAGTGGGGATGGCGGGGGTCATTACGAGCAGTACGTC. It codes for CAISGDGGGHYEQYV.

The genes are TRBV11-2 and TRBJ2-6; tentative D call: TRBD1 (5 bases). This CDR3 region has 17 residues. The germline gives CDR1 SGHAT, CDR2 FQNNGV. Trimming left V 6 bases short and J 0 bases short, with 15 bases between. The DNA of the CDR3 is TGTGCCAGCAGTCCTCCGGATGGGGCCTCTGGGGCCAACGTCCTGACTTTC. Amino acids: CASSPPDGASGANVLTF.